This T cell receptor beta chain was found in a study of T cells in Graves' hyperthyroidism and ophthalmopathy. TCR beta CDR3 regions were amplified from RNA transcripts. During a first-round RT-PCR of the TCR CDR3, the HTBI primer set was used. Each CDR3 protein is one row after TCRdb ran MiXCR on the multiplex PCR reads. The data show more than 500,000 distinct CDR3 sequences, roughly 16% seen once. This clonotype was observed many times. Sequenced sample: blood. This receptor was taken from a woman in her 30s with Graves' ophthalmopathy.

This CDR3 is CASRDTGYTF. In DNA, the CDR3 is TGTGCCAGCAGGGATACTGGCTACACCTTC. This chain uses TRBV6-2 or TRBV6-3 with TRBJ1-2; D unclear. The CDR3 covers 10 residues. The germline V gene encodes CDR1 MNHEY and CDR2 SVGEGT. Trimming cost V 6 bases and J 7 bases, with 6 bases left between them.